This TCR beta chain was sequenced during a study of T cells in Graves' hyperthyroidism and ophthalmopathy. Those patients with uncontrolled infection, other autoimmune disease, pregnancy or lactation were excluded. It was RNA transcripts that yielded the amplified TCR beta CDR3 regions. The TCR CDR3 was amplified in a first-round RT-PCR using the HTBI primer set. MiXCR, applied by TCRdb to the multiplex PCR reads, yields one record per CDR3 protein. The repertoire holds around 420,000 distinct CDR3 sequences, with around 13% as singletons. The germline V gene has CDR1 WSHSY and CDR2 SAAADI. V was trimmed by 4 bases and J by 8 bases, leaving 18 bases between them. This CDR3 is 15 amino acids long.

The sequence came from a woman younger than 30 with Graves' hyperthyroidism. The source material was blood. The genes are TRBV10-2 and TRBJ2-1; possible D gene TRBD1, 6 bases. DNA for the CDR3: TGCGCCAGCAGTGGAGGCGTCCCAGGGGTCTATGAGCAGTTCTTC. It yields the protein CASSGGVPGVYEQFF.